This T cell receptor beta chain came from a study of cytomegalovirus exposure and HLA in healthy donors. TCRdb's table, derived via immunoSEQ multiplex PCR, lists solely in-frame clones and lacks some. The repertoire has fewer than 150,000 clones, about 88% of them found once; the top ten carry about 1.4%. CDR1 and CDR2 from the germline V gene are LGHNA and YSLEER. CDR3 size: 13 residues. V shed 3 bases and J shed 7 bases, with 12 bases lying between them. The sequencing input was PBMCs. V and J are TRBV4-3 and TRBJ1-1; tentatively, D is TRBD1 (5 bases). The clonotype was recovered from a man aged 25-45 years in good health and CMV-seronegative. CDR3 residues: CASSQFVRVEAFF. In DNA, the CDR3 is TGCGCCAGCAGCCAGTTCGTCAGGGTTGAAGCTTTCTTT.